These T cell receptor beta chains were read from a single sample in a study of blood T cell repertoires in COVID-19. The table came from immunoSEQ multiplex PCR; TCRdb's copy has only in-frame clones and leaves some out. The data hold just over 350,000 clones, with roughly 84% observed a single time. Sequencing input: PBMCs or T cells enriched from blood (not recorded which). These TCRs come from a woman between 25 and 40 years old who had recovered from COVID-19. CDR3s include the opening cysteine and the closing phenylalanine or tryptophan. D genes are given only for firm matches. The size entry is marked missing in some rows and otherwise reads once, few, many or a size class.

j_gene	abundance	d_gene	v_gene	CDR3nt	CDR3aa
TRBJ1-1	NA	TRBD1	TRBV3-1/TRBV3-2	TGTGCCAGCAGCCCCTCTCACAGGGGGGGAACTGAAGCTTTCTTT	CASSPSHRGGTEAFF
TRBJ2-5	NA	NA	TRBV5-1	TGCGCCAGCAACTTCAGTACAGGGCAAGAGACCCAGTACTTC	CASNFSTGQETQYF
TRBJ2-7	NA	NA	TRBV9	TGTGCCAGCAGCTCAGGGGGGACAACTACCTACGAGCAGTACTTC	CASSSGGTTTYEQYF
TRBJ2-3	NA	NA	TRBV7-8	TGTGCCAGCAGCTTAGGGCCAGCGAGCACAGATACGCAGTATTTT	CASSLGPASTDTQYF
TRBJ2-2	NA	NA	TRBV28	TGTGCCAGCAGTTTAACGGGGGTTGGGGTCGGGGAGCTGTTTTTT	CASSLTGVGVGELFF
TRBJ2-3	NA	TRBD2	TRBV7-8	TGTGCCAGCAGCTCAAAATACTTGAGGGCTAGCGGGGGACATACGCAGTATTTT	CASSSKYLRASGGHTQYF
TRBJ2-1	NA	TRBD2	TRBV5-1	TGCGCCACCCGGGGGGTAAGCTCCTACAATGAGCAGTTCTTC	CATRGVSSYNEQFF
TRBJ2-7	NA	TRBD1	TRBV3-1/TRBV3-2	TGTGCCAGCAGCCAATCACTTGGACAGGGGGACTCCTACGAGCAGTACTTC	CASSQSLGQGDSYEQYF
TRBJ2-5	NA	TRBD1	TRBV7-9	TGTGCCAGCAGCCTTACAGGGGGCCACGAGACCCAGTACTTC	CASSLTGGHETQYF
TRBJ1-5	NA	NA	TRBV6-5	TGTGCCAGCAGTTATTTGGGAGTGGATCAGCCCCAGCATTTT	CASSYLGVDQPQHF
TRBJ1-2	NA	NA	TRBV6-5	TGTGCCAGCAGTCGGGGATTGGGAGCCTATGGCTACACCTTC	CASSRGLGAYGYTF
TRBJ2-3	NA	TRBD2	TRBV19	TGTGCCAGTAGTATAGACCGCTGGGGAGGGGAGGATACGCAGTATTTT	CASSIDRWGGEDTQYF
TRBJ1-2	NA	NA	TRBV7-2	TGTGCCAGCACCTCGACAGCCTCTAACTATGGCTACACCTTC	CASTSTASNYGYTF
TRBJ1-2	NA	TRBD1	TRBV6-1	TGTGCCAGCACCGGGACAGGGGAGGCTAACTATGGCTACACCTTC	CASTGTGEANYGYTF
TRBJ1-2	NA	TRBD1	TRBV7-8	TGTGCCAGCAGCCCTCTTGGACAGGACTTCTATGGCTACACCTTC	CASSPLGQDFYGYTF
TRBJ1-1	NA	NA	TRBV28	TGTGCCAGCAGTTTATTGGGCGGCGGGGAACAGAACACTGAAGCTTTCTTT	CASSLLGGGEQNTEAFF
TRBJ1-1	NA	NA	TRBV2	TGTGCCAGCAGTGCACAGGGGAACACTGAAGCTTTCTTT	CASSAQGNTEAFF
TRBJ2-1	NA	NA	TRBV6-6	TGTGCCAGCAGTTACTCGAATAGCGGCGAGCAGTTCTTC	CASSYSNSGEQFF
TRBJ1-2	NA	TRBD1	TRBV6-5	TGTGCCAGCAACCATCTTGGACAGGCGAGTTATGGCTACACCTTC	CASNHLGQASYGYTF
TRBJ2-3	NA	NA	TRBV6-4	TGTGCCAGCAGTGCCTCGCCAGGCACAGATACGCAGTATTTT	CASSASPGTDTQYF
TRBJ2-2	NA	TRBD1	TRBV24-1	TGTGCCACCAGTGAGCCCGGGACAGCGAACACCGGGGAGCTGTTTTTT	CATSEPGTANTGELFF
TRBJ1-5	NA	NA	TRBV21-1	TGTGCCAGCAGCAAAGGGGGGGGCTCGATCAATCAGCCCCAGCATTTT	CASSKGGGSINQPQHF
TRBJ2-5	NA	TRBD2	TRBV5-1	TGCGCCAGCAGCTTGGGGCTAGCGGGTACAGAGACCCAGTACTTC	CASSLGLAGTETQYF
TRBJ2-7	NA	TRBD1	TRBV7-9	TGTGCCAGCAGCTTAGGCGGGACAGGTATGTCCTACGAGCAGTACTTC	CASSLGGTGMSYEQYF
TRBJ2-3	NA	TRBD2	TRBV6-5	TGTGCCAGCAGTTATGAGGGACTAGCTACAGATACGCAGTATTTT	CASSYEGLATDTQYF
TRBJ2-7	NA	TRBD2	TRBV14	TGTGCCAGCAGCACTTCTAGCGGGAGGCGTGAGCAGTACTTC	CASSTSSGRREQYF
TRBJ1-3	NA	NA	TRBV4-1	TGCGCCAGCAGCCAGGTAACAGGGCGCTCTGGAAACACCATATATTTT	CASSQVTGRSGNTIYF
TRBJ2-1	NA	TRBD2	TRBV13	TGTGCCAGCAGCTTAGCAGGTAGCGGGGGTCTCAATGAGCAGTTCTTC	CASSLAGSGGLNEQFF
TRBJ1-2	NA	NA	TRBV19	TGTGCCAGTAGTATTGTAGGGGTAGATGGCTACACCTTC	CASSIVGVDGYTF
TRBJ2-7	NA	TRBD2	TRBV5-1	TGCGCCAGCAGCTTGGGACTAGCGGGAGATTACGAGCAGTACTTC	CASSLGLAGDYEQYF
TRBJ2-7	NA	TRBD1	TRBV11-2	TGTGCCAGCAGCCTAGGGACAGGGAACTACGAGCAGTACTTC	CASSLGTGNYEQYF
TRBJ1-1	NA	TRBD1	TRBV6-5	TGTGCCAGCAGGATCACAGGGGGTACTGAAGCTTTCTTT	CASRITGGTEAFF
TRBJ1-4	NA	NA	TRBV18	TGTGCCAGCTCCGGAATGGCAGGGTGGGGAGAAAAACTGTTTTTT	CASSGMAGWGEKLFF
TRBJ2-5	once	TRBD1	TRBV6-5	TGTGCCAGCAGGTTCCCGGGACAGCAAGAGACCCAGTACTTC	CASRFPGQQETQYF
TRBJ1-5	NA	TRBD1	TRBV27	TGTGCCAGCAGCGCGACAGGGGATCAGCCCCAGCATTTT	CASSATGDQPQHF
TRBJ2-3	NA	NA	TRBV14	TGTGCCAGCAGCCAGGTGGACTCCAAAACGCAGTATTTT	CASSQVDSKTQYF
TRBJ1-2	NA	NA	TRBV5-5	TGTGCCAGCAGCCCGAGCGCGGGGGGCCCCTACTATGGCTACACCTTC	CASSPSAGGPYYGYTF
TRBJ2-1	NA	TRBD2	TRBV6-5	TGTGCCAGCAGTCCCCTGGCGGGGGGGCATGAGCAGTTCTTC	CASSPLAGGHEQFF
TRBJ2-7	NA	NA	TRBV28	TGTGCCAGCAGTTTAGGGCTCAAAGGTGAGCAGTACTTC	CASSLGLKGEQYF
TRBJ2-2	NA	NA	TRBV2	TGTGCCAGCAGTGAAGCGCTCAGGGGTTACACCGGGGAGCTGTTTTTT	CASSEALRGYTGELFF
TRBJ1-2	NA	NA	TRBV12-3/TRBV12-4	TGTGCCAGCAGTACAACCGAACCCTATGGCTACACCTTC	CASSTTEPYGYTF
TRBJ2-1	NA	NA	TRBV2	TGTGCCAGCAGTGAATCGAGCGCCTCCTACAATGAGCAGTTCTTC	CASSESSASYNEQFF
TRBJ1-5	NA	TRBD1	TRBV19	TGTGCCAGTAGTATTCGGCAGGGGGTCAACAATCAGCCCCAGCATTTT	CASSIRQGVNNQPQHF
TRBJ2-1	NA	NA	TRBV6-1	TGTGCCAGCAGTGACCAGCGGTTTAGCTCCTACAATGAGCAGTTCTTC	CASSDQRFSSYNEQFF
TRBJ2-1	NA	NA	TRBV18	TGTGCCAGCTCACCAGGGTCGGGACTTCTTAACAATGAGCAGTTCTTC	CASSPGSGLLNNEQFF
TRBJ2-7	once	TRBD1	TRBV3-1/TRBV3-2	TGTGCCAGCAGCCAAATACCGGGACAGAGCTACGAGCAGTACTTC	CASSQIPGQSYEQYF
TRBJ1-1	NA	NA	TRBV11-2	TGTGCCAGCAGCCTCGGGACACCTGAAGCTTTCTTT	CASSLGTPEAFF
TRBJ1-2	NA	NA	TRBV5-1	TGCGCCAGCAGCTTCGGGGATGGCTACACCTTC	CASSFGDGYTF
TRBJ2-1	NA	TRBD1	TRBV2	TGTGCCAGCAGCTCGCCGACAGGGGGATCCTACAATGAGCAGTTCTTC	CASSSPTGGSYNEQFF
TRBJ2-7	NA	TRBD2	TRBV30	TGTGCCTCTTCTCAGGGAGGGCGAGACTTATACGAGCAGTACTTC	CASSQGGRDLYEQYF
TRBJ1-1	few	NA	TRBV27	TGTGCCAGCAGTTTTAACAGAAACACTGAAGCTTTCTTT	CASSFNRNTEAFF
TRBJ2-7	NA	TRBD2	TRBV15	TGTGCCACCAGCAACCCGCGCGGGCGGGGGGCCCCCTACGAGCAGTACTTC	CATSNPRGRGAPYEQYF
TRBJ2-1	NA	TRBD2	TRBV3-1/TRBV3-2	TGTGCCAGCAGCCAATCCATGACTAGCGGGGGGCACAATGAGCAGTTCTTC	CASSQSMTSGGHNEQFF
TRBJ1-5	NA	TRBD1	TRBV19	TGTGCCAGTAGGAGGACAGGGCGGGGCAATCAGCCCCAGCATTTT	CASRRTGRGNQPQHF
TRBJ1-2	NA	TRBD1	TRBV24-1	TGTGCCACGCGGGACAGGGAGAGTAATGGCTACACCTTC	CATRDRESNGYTF
TRBJ1-1	NA	NA	TRBV7-9	TGTGCCAGCAGCTTAGGCCAGATGAACACTGAAGCTTTCTTT	CASSLGQMNTEAFF
TRBJ1-2	NA	TRBD1	TRBV4-1	TGCGCCAGCAGCCCAGGGACAGGGATCAACCCTGGCTACACCTTC	CASSPGTGINPGYTF
TRBJ1-5	few	NA	TRBV5-8	TGTGCCAGCAGCTCGGAACACAGGGATGCGAGCAATCAGCCCCAGCATTTT	CASSSEHRDASNQPQHF
TRBJ2-1	NA	TRBD2	TRBV6-5	TGTGCCAGCAGTTACTCTCCCAGCGGGAGTTACAATGAGCAGTTCTTC	CASSYSPSGSYNEQFF